Listed below are T cell receptor beta chains from one sample, sequenced in a study of blood T cell repertoires in COVID-19. The table came from immunoSEQ multiplex PCR; TCRdb's copy has only in-frame clones and leaves some out. Of 65,000 to 70,000 clones in the sample, approximately 75% were seen once. Sequencing was done on a sample of peripheral blood. The receptors originated from a woman aged 55-70 years with acute or convalescent COVID-19. Both conserved end residues are part of each CDR3. The size entry is marked missing in some rows and otherwise reads once, few, many or a size class.

j_gene | abundance | v_gene | len | CDR3aa
TRBJ2-3 | - | TRBV12-3/TRBV12-4 | 13 | CASSAQTGDTQYF
TRBJ2-5 | - | TRBV7-8 | 18 | CASSLDFYPTGGTETQYF
TRBJ2-4 | once | TRBV7-9 | 13 | CASSPPGGNIQYF
TRBJ1-4 | once | TRBV5-1 | 14 | CASSAGGGGEKLFF
TRBJ2-3 | once | TRBV10-1 | 14 | CASSESGRADTQYF
TRBJ1-2 | - | TRBV12-3/TRBV12-4 | 12 | CASSLGGPGYTF
TRBJ1-2 | - | TRBV19 | 17 | CASFRGRTGGLGYGYTF
TRBJ2-2 | once | TRBV6-6 | 16 | CASSRPGQGGTGELFF
TRBJ1-6 | - | TRBV14 | 16 | CASSQDWGGGNSPLHF
TRBJ2-7 | few | TRBV12-5 | 11 | CASGPGWEQYF
TRBJ2-1 | once | TRBV5-4 | 13 | CASGGRVGSEQFF
TRBJ1-5 | once | TRBV6-2/TRBV6-3 | 16 | CASRPPTDRGGQPQHF
TRBJ1-2 | - | TRBV5-1 | 13 | CASGFVPGKGYTF
TRBJ2-3 | once | TRBV3-1/TRBV3-2 | 14 | CASSLDRRTDTQYF
TRBJ2-5 | - | TRBV11-2 | 13 | CASSPNREQTQYF
TRBJ1-2 | - | TRBV5-1 | 13 | CASSSGGDYGYTF
TRBJ1-2 | - | TRBV7-6 | 15 | CASSPHIGEFDGYTF
TRBJ1-4 | few | TRBV5-6 | 14 | CASSFKGVNEKLFF
TRBJ1-6 | - | TRBV2 | 15 | CASSEAAGGMTPLHF
TRBJ1-4 | few | TRBV30 | 14 | CAWTEGQGVEKLFF
TRBJ2-1 | - | TRBV6-5 | 13 | CASTWGRYNEQFF
TRBJ2-3 | - | TRBV29-1 | 10 | CSVGADTQYF
TRBJ1-2 | - | TRBV2 | 14 | CASSDPTSNYGYTF
TRBJ1-2 | few | TRBV19 | 12 | CASSSGGYGYTF
TRBJ2-5 | - | TRBV28 | 15 | CASGFWGGTKETQYF
TRBJ2-5 | - | TRBV18 | 15 | CASSPGTSGEETQYF
TRBJ2-5 | many | TRBV5-4 | 17 | CASSLAGGQGREETQYF
TRBJ2-3 | - | TRBV3-1/TRBV3-2 | 16 | CASSGLDTRPTDTQYF
TRBJ1-1 | - | TRBV29-1 | 13 | CSVEPRGHTEAFF
TRBJ2-1 | - | TRBV5-1 | 13 | CASSLSLANEQFF
TRBJ2-3 | - | TRBV11-3 | 18 | CASSPGLAGGRMTDTQYF
TRBJ1-2 | - | TRBV5-4 | 15 | CASSLGTVLNYGYTF
TRBJ2-7 | few | TRBV4-1 | 15 | CASSQGTGVSYEQYF
TRBJ2-1 | - | TRBV6-6 | 13 | CASSYGARNEQFF
TRBJ1-5 | - | TRBV19 | 18 | CASSIARSGTGGGKPQHF
TRBJ2-7 | - | TRBV11-1 | 14 | CASSLDRSSYEQYF